This record looks at one TCR beta chain sequence and its context. The sample belongs to a study of cytomegalovirus exposure and HLA in healthy donors. The CDR3 runs to 11 residues. V lost 8 bases to trimming and J lost 5 bases, with 7 bases between them. CDR1 and CDR2 (germline): SNHLY, FYNNEI. The PCR made use of 60 Vbeta and 13 Jbeta primers. Measured with immunoSEQ multiplex PCR; TCRdb has only the in-frame clones, and not every one. The sample lists nearly 200,000 clones, 80% to 85% occurring once. Sequencing was carried out using PBMCs. The V and J genes are TRBV2 and TRBJ2-4, with a tentative D call TRBD1 (6 bases). The TCR originated in a woman between 50 and 59 years old in good health and CMV-seropositive. CDR3 amino acids: CASGQQNIQYF. The CDR3 coding sequence is TGTGCCAGCGGACAGCAAAACATTCAGTACTTC.